This T cell receptor (beta chain) was identified during a study of T-cell reconstitution after alpha-beta-depleted transplantation in children. The V and J ends lost 5 bases and 4 bases, in that order; junction bases with no gene match: 8. From germline, CDR1 is SEHNR and CDR2 FQNEAQ (reference sequence). The CDR3 runs to 15 residues. TCRbeta library construction was performed incorporating unique molecular identifiers. MiXCR, run by TCRdb on the PCR reads, gives a single entry per CDR3 protein. The sample lists around 530,000 distinct CDR3 sequences, about 33% seen once, with around 2.3% in the top ten.

This sequence joins TRBV7-9 and TRBJ1-2; TRBD1 agrees at 9 bases. This material consisted of PBMCs from the stem cell graft donor, taken from the stem cell graft. The sequence derives from a human donor who donated a stem cell graft to a child with aplastic anemia. The CDR3 coding sequence is TGTGCCAGCAGCCGCCCAGGACAGGGGACCTATGGCTACACCTTC. Translated, it gives CASSRPGQGTYGYTF.